The 2 T cell receptor beta chains presented below share a single source sample, sequenced in a study of blood T cell repertoires in COVID-19. Sequencing was performed with immunoSEQ multiplex PCR; in TCRdb, only in-frame clones are kept and a portion is missing. The sample shows 490,000 or so clones, more than 85% of them seen only once. Material: PBMCs or T cells enriched from blood (not recorded which). These receptors were collected from a woman between 55 and 75 years old who had recovered from COVID-19.

This chain joins TRBV5-1 and TRBJ1-2; TRBD1 matches 8 bases. This CDR3 region has 13 residues. The V segment lost 0 bases and the J segment 6 bases; nucleotides outside the gene matches: 1. Germline assignment: CDR1 SGHRS and CDR2 YFSETQ. The CDR3 protein is CASSLVTGDGYTF. The CDR3 DNA follows: TGCGCCAGCAGCTTGGTGACAGGGGATGGCTACACCTTC.

This clone was found once. The CDR3 protein is CASNTGSLVGNEQFF. DNA of the CDR3: TGTGCCAGCAACACGGGTAGTCTGGTGGGCAATGAGCAGTTCTTC. The J gene is TRBJ2-1, the V gene TRBV6-5; no clear D gene. The CDR3 runs to 15 residues. V was cut by 7 bases and J by 6 bases, with 19 bases left in between. Germline-derived CDR1 and CDR2 are MNHEY and SVGAGI.